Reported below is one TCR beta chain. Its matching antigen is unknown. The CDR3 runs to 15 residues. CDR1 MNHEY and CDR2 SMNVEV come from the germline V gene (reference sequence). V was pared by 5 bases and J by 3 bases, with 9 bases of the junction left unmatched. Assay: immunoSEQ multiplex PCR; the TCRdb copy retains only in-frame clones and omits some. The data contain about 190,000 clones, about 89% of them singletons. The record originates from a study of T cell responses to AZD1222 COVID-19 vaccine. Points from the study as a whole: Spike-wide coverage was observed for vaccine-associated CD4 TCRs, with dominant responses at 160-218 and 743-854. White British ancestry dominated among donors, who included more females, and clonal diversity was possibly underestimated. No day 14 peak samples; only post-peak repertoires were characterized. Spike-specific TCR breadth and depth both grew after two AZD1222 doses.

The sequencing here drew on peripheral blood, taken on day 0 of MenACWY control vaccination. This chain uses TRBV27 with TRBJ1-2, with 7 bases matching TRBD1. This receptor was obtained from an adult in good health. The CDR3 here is CASSGRTGGDYGYTF. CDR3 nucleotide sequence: TGTGCCAGCAGTGGGCGGACAGGCGGAGACTATGGCTACACCTTC.